Included here is one TCR beta chain sequence, with context. The antigen is undetermined. The sample belongs to a study of cytomegalovirus exposure and HLA in healthy donors. Some clones are missing from TCRdb's copy, which holds only in-frame ones; the method was immunoSEQ multiplex PCR. The repertoire holds 110,000 or so clones, with more than 85% as singletons. Overall study results and limits: TCR beta chains numbering roughly 150 were designated cytomegalovirus-associated. Cytomegalovirus status was reportedly diagnosed by the classifier with high sensitivity and specificity. Most sequenced TCRs were rare (though some public TCRs occurred in many donors).

Sample: PBMCs. The source is a man younger than 35 in good health and CMV-seropositive.

In DNA form, the CDR3 reads TGTGCCAGCAGCCCGAGTATCGATGAGCAGTTCTTC. This gives the protein CASSPSIDEQFF. The V gene is TRBV13, the J gene TRBJ2-1; D is undetermined. Germline-derived CDR1 and CDR2 are PRHDT and FYEKMQ (reference sequence). V lost 5 bases to trimming and J lost 8 bases, with 10 bases between them. There are 12 residues in the CDR3.